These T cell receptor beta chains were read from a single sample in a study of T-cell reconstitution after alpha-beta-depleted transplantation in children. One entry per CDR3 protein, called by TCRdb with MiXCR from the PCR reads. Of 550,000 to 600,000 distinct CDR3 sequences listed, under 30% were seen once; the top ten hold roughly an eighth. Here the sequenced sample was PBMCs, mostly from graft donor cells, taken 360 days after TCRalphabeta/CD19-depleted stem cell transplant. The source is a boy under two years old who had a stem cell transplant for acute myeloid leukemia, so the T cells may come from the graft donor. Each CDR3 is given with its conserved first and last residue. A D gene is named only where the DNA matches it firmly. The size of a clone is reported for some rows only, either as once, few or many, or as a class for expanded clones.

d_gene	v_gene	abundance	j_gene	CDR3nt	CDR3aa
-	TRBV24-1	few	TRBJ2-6	TGTGCCACCAGTGCCTATCCATCTGGGGCCAACGTCCTGACTTTC	CATSAYPSGANVLTF
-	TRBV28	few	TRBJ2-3	TGTGCCAGCAGTTTATACGGGGAGCGGACAGATACGCAGTATTTT	CASSLYGERTDTQYF
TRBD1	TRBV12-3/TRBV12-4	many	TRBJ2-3	TGTGCCAGCAGCTATAACCCGAGAATAGGGACAGGGCTTTATTTTCGAATGCAGTATTTT	CASSYNPRIGTGLYFRMQYF
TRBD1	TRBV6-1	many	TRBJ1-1	TGTGCCAGCAAAACAGGGGGAAGAACTGAAGCTTTCTTT	CASKTGGRTEAFF
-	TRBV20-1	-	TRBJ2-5	TGCAGTGCTAGAGATCCAGGGAGGGGGGAGACCCAGTACTTC	CSARDPGRGETQYF
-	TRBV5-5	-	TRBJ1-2	TGTGCCAGCAGCTTGAGGCGGACCTCTCATGGCTACACCTTC	CASSLRRTSHGYTF
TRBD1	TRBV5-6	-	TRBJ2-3	TGTGCCAGCAGCTTGTCCGGGACAGGGCAGACAGATACGCAGTATTTT	CASSLSGTGQTDTQYF
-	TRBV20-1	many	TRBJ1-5	TGCAGTGCTAGAGGGGTCAGGGGCAATCAGCCCCAGCATTTT	CSARGVRGNQPQHF
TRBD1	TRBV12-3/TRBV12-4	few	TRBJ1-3	TGTGCCAGCAGCCCTCAGGGGGCAGGAAACACCATATATTTT	CASSPQGAGNTIYF
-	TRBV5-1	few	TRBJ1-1	TGCGCCAGCAGCTTGGGCGGTTCTGTGGGGAACACTGAAGCTTTCTTT	CASSLGGSVGNTEAFF
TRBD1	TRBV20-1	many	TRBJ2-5	TGCAGTGCTTTCCCAGGGGGATTCCAAGAGACCCAGTACTTC	CSAFPGGFQETQYF
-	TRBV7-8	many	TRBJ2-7	TGTGCCAGCAGCCACGGGAGTCCCTACGAGCAGTACTTC	CASSHGSPYEQYF
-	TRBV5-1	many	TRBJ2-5	TGCGCCAGCAGATTTGGGGTGCGGAAGGAGACCCAGTACTTC	CASRFGVRKETQYF
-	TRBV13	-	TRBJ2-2	TGTGCCAGCAGCTCCGGAGACGGGAACGCCGGGGAGCTGTTTTTT	CASSSGDGNAGELFF
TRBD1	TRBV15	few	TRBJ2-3	TGTGCCACCAGCAGAACAGGGACAGGGAAGGCAGATACGCAGTATTTT	CATSRTGTGKADTQYF
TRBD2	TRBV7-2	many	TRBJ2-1	TGTGCCAGCAGCCTCCCCAGCGGGGGGCAGTACAATGAGCAGTTCTTC	CASSLPSGGQYNEQFF
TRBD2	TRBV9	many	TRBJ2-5	TGTGCCAGCAGCGCCTTAGTTGGCGCTAGCGGGGCAGTTTACTCACAAGAGACCCAGTACTTC	CASSALVGASGAVYSQETQYF
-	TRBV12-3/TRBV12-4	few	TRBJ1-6	TGTGCCAGCAGTTTAAGGGCCAACCAGGCACCCCTCCACTTT	CASSLRANQAPLHF
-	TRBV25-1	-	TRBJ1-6	TGTGCCAGCAATGACGTTGATAATTCACCCCTCCACTTT	CASNDVDNSPLHF
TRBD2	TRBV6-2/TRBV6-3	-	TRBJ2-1	TGTGCCAGCACTAAGCCGGGACTAGACAACAATGAGCAGTTCTTC	CASTKPGLDNNEQFF
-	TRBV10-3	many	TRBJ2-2	TGTGCCAACTCAGGGGCCCCGAACACCGGGGAGCTGTTTTTT	CANSGAPNTGELFF
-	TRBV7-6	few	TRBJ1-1	TGTGCCAGCAGCCAGGGACCTAGGAACACTGAAGCTTTCTTT	CASSQGPRNTEAFF
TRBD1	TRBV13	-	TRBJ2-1	TGTGCCAGCAGCTTACTCGACAGGGCCCCCTACAATGAGCAGTTCTTC	CASSLLDRAPYNEQFF
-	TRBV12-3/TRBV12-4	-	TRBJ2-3	TGTGCCAGCAGATACTACGGCGGTGGCACAGATACGCAGTATTTT	CASRYYGGGTDTQYF
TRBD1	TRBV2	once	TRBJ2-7	TGTGCCAGCACCCTTACCCCGGGACAGTCCTCTTACGAGCAGTACTTC	CASTLTPGQSSYEQYF
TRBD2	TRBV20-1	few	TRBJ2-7	TGCAGTGCGGAGGGGACTAGCGGGGTCCACGAGCAGTACTTC	CSAEGTSGVHEQYF
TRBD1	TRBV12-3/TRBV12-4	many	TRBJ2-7	TGTGCCAGCAGTTTTGGACAGGGAAACTACGAGCAGTACTTC	CASSFGQGNYEQYF
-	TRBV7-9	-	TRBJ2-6	TGTGCCAGCAGCTTTGCAGGGACAAGCTCTGGGGCCAACGTCCTGACTTTC	CASSFAGTSSGANVLTF
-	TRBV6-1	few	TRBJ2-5	TGTGCCAGCAAGGTGGGATTGGCGCAAGAGACCCAGTACTTC	CASKVGLAQETQYF
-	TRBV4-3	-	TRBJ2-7	TGCGCCAGCAGCCGAGACTGGGGTATTGGGTCCTACGAGCAGTACTTC	CASSRDWGIGSYEQYF
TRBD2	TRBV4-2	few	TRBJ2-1	TGTGCCAGCAGCCCCCTCCGAGGCGGGGGGAAGAGCTCCTACAATGAGCAGTTCTTC	CASSPLRGGGKSSYNEQFF
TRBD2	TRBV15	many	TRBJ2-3	TGTGCCACCAGCAGCGGTAAACTAGCGGGGGGACATTTCACAGATACGCAGTATTTT	CATSSGKLAGGHFTDTQYF
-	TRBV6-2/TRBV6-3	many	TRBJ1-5	TGTGCCAGCAGTTACTCGAGCGCGGGAAATCAGCCCCAGCATTTT	CASSYSSAGNQPQHF
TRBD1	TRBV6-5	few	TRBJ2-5	TGTGCCAGCAGTTATCCGACAGGGAGAGAGACCCAGTACTTC	CASSYPTGRETQYF
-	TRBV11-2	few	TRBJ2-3	TGTGCCAGCAGCTTAGATCTGGGTTGGGGCACGGTTTCCACAGATACGCAGTATTTT	CASSLDLGWGTVSTDTQYF
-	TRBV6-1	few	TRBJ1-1	TGTGCCAGCTCGCCAACGGGAGTGAACACTGAAGCTTTCTTT	CASSPTGVNTEAFF
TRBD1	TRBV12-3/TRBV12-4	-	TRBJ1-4	TGTGCCAGCACACCGGGACAGGCCGGGGAAAAACTGTTTTTT	CASTPGQAGEKLFF
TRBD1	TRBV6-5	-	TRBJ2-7	TGTGCCAGCAGTTCCTGGGACAGGGATTACGAGCAGTACTTC	CASSSWDRDYEQYF
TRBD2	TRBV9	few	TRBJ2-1	TGTGCCAGCAGCGTACAGCGGGGAGGGTACAATGAGCAGTTCTTC	CASSVQRGGYNEQFF
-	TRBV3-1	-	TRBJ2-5	TGTGCCAGCAGCAGTGGACGGGACCACCAAGAGACCCAGTACTTC	CASSSGRDHQETQYF
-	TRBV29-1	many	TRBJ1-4	TGCAGCTCTAGGGGTGACAATGAAAAACTGTTTTTT	CSSRGDNEKLFF
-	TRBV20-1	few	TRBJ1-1	TGCAGTGCTACCACAGGGCCTGGGACTGAAGCTTTCTTT	CSATTGPGTEAFF